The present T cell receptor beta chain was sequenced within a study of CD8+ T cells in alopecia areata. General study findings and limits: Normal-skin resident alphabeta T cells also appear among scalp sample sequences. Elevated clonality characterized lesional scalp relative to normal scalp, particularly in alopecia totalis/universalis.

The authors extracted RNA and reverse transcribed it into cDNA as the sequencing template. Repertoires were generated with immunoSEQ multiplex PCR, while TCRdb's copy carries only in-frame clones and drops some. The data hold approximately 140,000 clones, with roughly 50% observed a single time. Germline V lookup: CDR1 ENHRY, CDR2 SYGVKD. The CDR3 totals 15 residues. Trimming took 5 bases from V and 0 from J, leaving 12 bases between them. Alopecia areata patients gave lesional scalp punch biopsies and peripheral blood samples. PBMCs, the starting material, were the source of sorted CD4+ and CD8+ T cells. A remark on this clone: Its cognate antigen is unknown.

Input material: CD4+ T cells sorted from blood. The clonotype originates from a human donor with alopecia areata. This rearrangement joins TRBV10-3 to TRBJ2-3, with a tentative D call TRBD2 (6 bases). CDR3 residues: CAISSREASTDTQYF. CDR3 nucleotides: TGTGCCATCAGTTCCAGGGAGGCTAGCACAGATACGCAGTATTTT.